Here is one TCR beta chain with its context. 60 Vbeta and 13 Jbeta primers were used in PCR. Clones were sequenced by immunoSEQ multiplex PCR, and TCRdb holds only the in-frame ones, with some missing. Here the sample spans under 200,000 clones, roughly 80% being singletons. The CDR3 extends over 16 amino acids. CDR1 MRHNA and CDR2 SNTAGT come from the germline V gene. The trim removed 2 bases at V and 5 bases at J, leaving 12 bases unmatched. The data originate from a study of cytomegalovirus exposure and HLA in healthy donors. This sequence joins TRBV6-4 and TRBJ2-7; 7 nucleotides agree with TRBD1. This clonotype was sampled from a woman in her 30s in good health and CMV-seropositive. The material sequenced was PBMCs. CDR3 in DNA: TGTGCCAGCAGTGACCGCCTGACAGGGATATTCAACGAGCAGTACTTC. Translated: CASSDRLTGIFNEQYF.